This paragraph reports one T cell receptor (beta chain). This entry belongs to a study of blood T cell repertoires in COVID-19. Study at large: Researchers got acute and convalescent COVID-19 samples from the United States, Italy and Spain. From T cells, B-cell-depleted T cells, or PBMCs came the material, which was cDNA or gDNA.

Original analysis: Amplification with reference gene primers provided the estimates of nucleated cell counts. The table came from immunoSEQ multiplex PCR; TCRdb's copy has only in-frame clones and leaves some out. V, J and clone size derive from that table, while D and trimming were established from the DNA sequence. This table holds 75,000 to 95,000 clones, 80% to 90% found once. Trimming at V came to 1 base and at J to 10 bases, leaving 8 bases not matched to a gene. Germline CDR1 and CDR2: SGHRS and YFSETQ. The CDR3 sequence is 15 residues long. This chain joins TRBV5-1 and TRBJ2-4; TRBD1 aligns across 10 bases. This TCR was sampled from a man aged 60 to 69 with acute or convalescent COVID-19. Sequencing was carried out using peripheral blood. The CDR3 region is CASSLSPGTGDIQYF. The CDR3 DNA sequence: TGCGCCAGCAGCTTGTCCCCCGGGACAGGGGATATTCAGTACTTC. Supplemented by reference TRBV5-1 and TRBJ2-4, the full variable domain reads KAGVTQTPRYLIKTRGQQVTLSCSPISGHRSVSWYQQTPGQGLQFLFEYFSETQRNKGNFPGRFSGRQFSNSRSEMNVSTLELGDSALYLCASSLSPGTGDIQYFGAGTRLSVL.